This T cell receptor (beta chain) was found in a study of radiation and T cells in renal cell carcinoma (dated by TCRdb to the early 2020s). With respect to the entire study: A total of 53 samples underwent TCR beta sequencing, made up of roughly 26 tumors and approximately 27 peripheral blood samples. A total of roughly 3,900,000 unique CDR3 nucleotide sequences, encoding fewer than 3,000,000 unique CDR3 amino acid sequences, were found across all 50 or so samples. The final blood draw took place at 4 weeks after radiation, the same time as nephrectomy. The research as a whole found: In blood, the top tumor clonotypes increased between baseline and 2 weeks post-radiation and then shrank by 4 weeks, which suggests that tumor-resident clones expanded only transiently. Because pretreatment tumor biopsies were not available, the study could not determine whether clonotypes were already present within the tumor at baseline. Tracking of blood repertoire dynamics stopped at four to five weeks after treatment, with no follow-up past that point. The single-armed trial design could not address effects of radiation dose or scheduling on the TCR repertoire.

Explained via the paper, the time point label denotes: blood 4 weeks post-SBRT, at nephrectomy. What this sample's treatment or condition label stands for: 15 Gy SBRT to primary tumor, nephrectomy 4 weeks later. Samples were obtained from a clinical trial, in which 15 Gy stereotactic body radiation therapy was delivered to primary renal cell carcinomas and nephrectomy was performed 4 weeks later. To follow tumor-enriched clonotypes, peripheral blood was collected serially from radiation-treated patients at baseline and again at 2 weeks and 4 weeks after SBRT. Every patient's renal cell carcinoma showed clear cell pathology. Genomic DNA for TCR sequencing was prepared using the QIAamp DNA Blood Mini Kit (Qiagen). Samples were included in the analyses only if all quality control checks were passed. As concerns this clone: Its antigen target is currently unknown. Within one base of it there is no much larger clone, and no base qualities were kept.

Here V drops 5 bases and J drops 4 bases, and the junction holds 17 bases not matched to any gene. From a lookup of the germline V gene, CDR1 and CDR2 are SGHVS and FNYEAQ. Taken from cysteine to phenylalanine, the CDR3 has 18 residues. Of the read, only the CDR3 DNA is kept; its 54 bases are in frame from base 1. Following the manufacturer's recommendations, the immunoSEQ kit was used to generate TCR beta libraries from genomic DNA. For library preparation, a first multiplex PCR was performed with proprietary primers, followed by a second PCR in which unique barcodes were added, and bead cleanups were performed after each round. Each sample batch included a kit-provided positive control reaction and a negative control reaction. The final libraries were assessed on an Agilent 4200 TapeStation D1000 ScreenTape, pooled by volume, and quantified by qPCR. Sequencing was performed on an Illumina NextSeq500 with a MidOutput 150-cycle cartridge, and 156 Read1 and 15 Index1 cycles were run with kit custom primers. The pooled library was loaded at approximately 0.99 pM, and approximately 20% PhiX control was spiked in. For the original study's pipeline: The vendor-processed data were analyzed in R, and a clonotype was defined as all T cells that share the same CDR3 nucleotide sequence. In the clone abundance analyses, frequencies in each sample were normalized to that sample's 10,000 most abundant clones. Before analysis, public T cell clones were removed, and these numbered fewer than six per sample on average. Tumor-enriched clonotypes and baseline blood-enriched clonotypes were defined as those with an abundance difference of at least 32-fold between compartments. A beta-binomial differential abundance model was applied to find clonotypes that expanded or contracted between blood time points. Tumor-blood repertoire similarity was measured with the Baroni-Urbani and Buser coefficient, and group comparisons used two-tailed Wilcoxon tests in R. TCRdb mirrors the immuneACCESS table, restricted to in-frame sequences. Some clones are absent from its copies; in checked studies, under half trace to an unresolved V gene, and the reason for the others is unknown. V and J calls and clone size are as listed in that table; D and trimming were resolved from the DNA. The sample yields approximately 65,000 clones; around 80% were counted once. In total, the top ten clones hold approximately 7% of the sample.

The chain links TRBV7-6 with TRBJ1-5, with 7 bases aligning to TRBD1. The sequencing here drew on blood, taken from a patient whose treatment included radiotherapy and nephrectomy. The receptor was isolated from a man in his fifties or sixties with renal cell carcinoma. The DNA is TGTGCCAGCAGCCCCGGCGACAGGGATCTAGCTGGGAATCAGCCCCAGCATTTT. Its translation reads: CASSPGDRDLAGNQPQHF.